A selection of T cell receptor beta chains follows, all from one sample in a study of PD-1 blockade in mismatch repair-deficient tumors. Here immunoSEQ multiplex PCR was the method, and the copy in TCRdb shows in-frame clones only, minus some. The table shows around 100,000 clones, with about three quarters occurring only once. Sequenced material: peripheral blood, taken approximately 14 months after starting pembrolizumab. Receptors were obtained from an adult with mismatch repair-deficient cancer. Both conserved end residues are part of each CDR3. Each record gives: J gene, D gene, clone size, V gene, CDR3 protein, CDR3 DNA. A D gene is named only where the DNA matches it firmly. A row's size may be missing; if present it is once, few, many or a size class.

TRBJ1-1,TRBD1,once,TRBV19,CASSIDPRGRGTYMNTEAFF,TGTGCCAGTAGTATAGACCCCCGGGGCAGGGGGACCTACATGAACACTGAAGCTTTCTTT
TRBJ2-7,TRBD1,-,TRBV29-1,CSGRDSAYEQYF,TGCAGCGGCCGGGACAGTGCCTACGAGCAGTACTTC
TRBJ2-3,-,once,TRBV6-4,CASSDSSLDTQYF,TGTGCCAGCAGTGACTCCTCTCTAGATACGCAGTATTTT
TRBJ2-2,-,-,TRBV12-5,CASGRVIWELFF,TGTGCTAGTGGTAGGGTAATCTGGGAGCTGTTTTTT
TRBJ2-5,TRBD2,-,TRBV11-2,CASSRGLAGWSQETQYF,TGTGCCAGCAGCCGTGGACTAGCGGGGTGGTCCCAAGAGACCCAGTACTTC
TRBJ2-7,TRBD2,-,TRBV9,CASSSGRGGDEQYF,TGTGCCAGCAGCAGCGGACGCGGGGGGGACGAGCAGTACTTC
TRBJ1-2,-,-,TRBV9,CASSVDIYGYTF,TGTGCCAGCAGCGTAGACATCTATGGCTACACCTTC
TRBJ2-1,TRBD2,-,TRBV9,CASSVALSGRSSYNEQFF,TGTGCCAGCAGCGTAGCTCTAAGCGGGAGAAGCTCCTACAATGAGCAGTTCTTC
TRBJ2-2,TRBD2,-,TRBV19,CASTKKTSGTYSAGELFF,TGTGCCAGTACCAAGAAAACTAGCGGCACCTATAGCGCCGGGGAGCTGTTTTTT
TRBJ2-7,-,few,TRBV6-5,CASSESGYVQYF,TGTGCCAGCAGTGAGTCCGGGTACGTGCAGTACTTC